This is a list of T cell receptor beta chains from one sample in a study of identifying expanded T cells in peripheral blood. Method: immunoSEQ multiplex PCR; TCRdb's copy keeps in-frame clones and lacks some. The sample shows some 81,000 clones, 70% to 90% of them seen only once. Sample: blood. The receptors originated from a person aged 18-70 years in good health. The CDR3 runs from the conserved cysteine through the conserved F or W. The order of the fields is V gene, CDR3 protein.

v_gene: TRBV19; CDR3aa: CASSQDGLVRINNEQFF
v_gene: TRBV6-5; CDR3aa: CASSYESGAQTFF
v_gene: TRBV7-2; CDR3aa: CASSLDYGGTDTQYF
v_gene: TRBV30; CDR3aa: CAWNMALAGGGNEQFF
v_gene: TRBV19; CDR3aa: CASSMQGASSGNTIYF
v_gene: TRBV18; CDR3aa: CASSGLGSYEQYF
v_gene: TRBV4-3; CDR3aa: CASSLDRTASYEQYF
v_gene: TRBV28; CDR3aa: CASSLFPNEAFF
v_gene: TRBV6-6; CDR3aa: CASRGTTQGSTYEQYF
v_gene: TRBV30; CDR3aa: CAWSVGTGANVLTF
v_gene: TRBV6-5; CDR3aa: CASSYQQGYGYTF
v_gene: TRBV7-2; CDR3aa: CASSIQGASNQPQHF
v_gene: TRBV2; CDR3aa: CASGQEGRYTEAFF
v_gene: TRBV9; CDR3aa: CASSVEGTGMAEAFF
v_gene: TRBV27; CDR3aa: CASSLLSGRGYEQYF
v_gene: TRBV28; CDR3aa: CASSNQGPGEQYF